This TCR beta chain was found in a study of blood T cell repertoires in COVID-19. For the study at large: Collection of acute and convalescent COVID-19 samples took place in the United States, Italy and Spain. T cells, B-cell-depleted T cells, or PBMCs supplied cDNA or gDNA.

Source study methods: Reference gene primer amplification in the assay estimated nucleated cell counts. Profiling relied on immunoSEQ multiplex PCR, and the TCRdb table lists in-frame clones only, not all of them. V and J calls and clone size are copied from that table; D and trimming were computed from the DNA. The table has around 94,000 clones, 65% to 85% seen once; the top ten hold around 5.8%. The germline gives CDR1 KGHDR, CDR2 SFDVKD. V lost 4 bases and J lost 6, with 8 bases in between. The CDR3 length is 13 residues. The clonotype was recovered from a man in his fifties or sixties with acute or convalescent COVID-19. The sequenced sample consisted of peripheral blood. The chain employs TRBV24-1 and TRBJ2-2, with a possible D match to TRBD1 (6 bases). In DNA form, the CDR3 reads TGTGCCACCAGTGACCCAGGGGCCGGGGAGCTGTTTTTT. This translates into CATSDPGAGELFF.